This T cell receptor beta chain originates from a study of blood T cells in healthy people across ages (dated by TCRdb to the mid-2010s). About the full investigation: Template switching captured roughly one uniquely barcoded TCR beta cDNA molecule per two T cells in model experiments. Using deep sequencing normalized with unique cDNA molecular identifiers, the study measured how TCR beta repertoire diversity changes with age. Four age groups were formed from the donors: young (average about 17 years), middle-aged (approximately 41), aged (roughly 56) and long-lived (around 80). Using the same blood draw, the study looked at two additional independent replicas of 1 million unique cDNA reads for two donors, one aged 18 to 29 and the other aged 80 or older. The study at large found these results: Donor CMV infection status was unknown, potentially confounding age-related changes in expanded clonotypes. As age increased, observed TCR beta diversity per million T cells dropped in a roughly linear way, and a significant reduction was already evident by age around 41. Compared with the aged group, the long-lived group had more naive CD4+ T cells, fewer expanded clones and increased TCR diversity, suggesting age selection. Conclusive comparison of naive and antigen-experienced compartments was prevented by the profiling of bulk unsorted PBMCs. Observed TCR beta diversity correlated strongly with the percentage of naive T cells measured by flow cytometry. Estimates of total diversity based on one million sequenced T cells were considered lower bounds and underestimates.

Donors were under 40 systemically healthy Caucasian individuals from Russia aged about 6 to 100 years. Each donor gave approximately 9.3 milliliters of peripheral blood, collected into EDTA-treated Vacutainer tubes. Ficoll-Paque density-gradient centrifugation was used to isolate PBMCs, with at least 7 million obtained per sample. Trizol reagent was used to extract total RNA from PBMCs, with at least 5.5 micrograms per sample. The percentages of naive CD45RAhigh/CD27high T cells were determined by flow cytometry on a PBMC aliquot from every donor. This clonotype occurred many times. Its antigen is not yet known. The junction and the germline gene differ at one end; a read error may be behind it. Receptor libraries were prepared by 5' RACE. TCRdb shows the sequencer as Illumina HiSeq 2500. A second 7 to 11 cycle PCR used a sample-barcoded 5' primer and a J-beta primer mix. A unique molecular identifier was introduced onto each TCR beta cDNA molecule by a template-switch 5' adaptor carrying 12 random nucleotides. At least 2.5 million CDR3-containing paired-end reads were obtained from each sample. All of the RNA was converted into first-strand cDNA using the Mint cDNA synthesis kit, with a TRBC-specific oligonucleotide serving as the primer. After uracil-DNA glycosylase treatment, a first 18-cycle PCR used universal primers M1SS and BC2_uni_R on all cDNA. Per the original workflow: For normalization, 1 million high-quality reads were randomly selected from each sample, with every read carrying a distinct molecular identifier. Instead of being binned into consensus sequences, reads with shared molecular identifiers were discarded. CDR3 identification, clonotype clustering and error correction used MiTCR with a Q25 quality threshold and the strictest error-elimination algorithm. A nonparametric unseen species model with Euler transformation was used to estimate lower-bound total TCR beta diversity. The public reads were run again by TCRdb, first through fastp at Q25 and then through MiXCR, and only productive beta chains were kept. Identical CDR3 proteins give one entry, which carries the most common genes and DNA. These V and J calls are TCRdb output, not the study's own analysis. This sample is represented by 750,000 to 950,000 distinct CDR3 sequences; 29% of them were singletons. The top ten clonotypes cover 10% of the sample.

According to the germline V gene (reference sequence), CDR1 reads SSHAT and CDR2 reads FNYEAQ. CDR3 length: 14 amino acids, cysteine to phenylalanine. Of the read, only the CDR3 DNA is kept; its 42 bases are in frame from base 1. The sample was also linked to a second study, of T cells of mothers and their children. Taken from the second paper: Donors were nine systemically healthy Caucasian individuals: three mothers and their six children. cDNA synthesis used all of the extracted RNA, with around 1.6 ug of RNA in each 15 ul reaction. In the second PCR, sample barcodes and 2-4 random nucleotides were introduced via the M1S primer. More than 8 million TCR beta CDR3 reads were obtained from each mother, and about 3 million reads were obtained from each child. TCR recombination output is similarly shaped by thymic selection in related and unrelated pairs, with a minor effect exerted by inherited differences. Normalized repertoire overlap in related mother-child pairs was always slightly higher than in unrelated mother-child pairs, but the difference was never significant. With a sensitivity of 90 to 100 clones per million clonotypes, no persistent microchimeric T cell clones were detected. Deep NGS was used in the study to compare the TCR beta repertoires of mothers and children and to look for features that separate related mother-child pairs from unrelated individuals. Mothers averaged roughly 40 +/- 4 years of age and children averaged around 10 +/- 4 years. Libraries were sequenced on Illumina HiSeq 2000 with 100+100 nt paired-end reads after adapter ligation with NEBNext reagents. Mother and child libraries were prepared a month apart and sequenced in separate runs to prevent cross-contamination. For each donor, between 500,000 and 2,000,000 distinct TCR beta clonotypes were identified. Naive TCR beta clonotypes were estimated from low-frequency clonotypes matched to each donor's FACS-determined naive share, without sorting.

The clonotype originates from a woman aged 40 to 50 in good health. Here the chain combines TRBV7-7 and TRBJ2-5, with 8 bases in between that match TRBD2. The sequencing input was blood. The bases are TGTGCTAGCAGTACCGGGGGGGGCCAAGAGACCCAGTACTTC. Its coded protein is CASSTGGGQETQYF.